The 23 T cell receptor beta chains in this list originate from one sample, sequenced in a study of monozygotic twins with inflammatory bowel disease. TCRdb reprocessed the 5' RACE reads, keeping one entry per CDR3 protein, no DNA. The sample holds over 350,000 distinct CDR3 sequences. What was sequenced was blood. Receptors originate from a human donor with ulcerative colitis or Crohn's disease, or a healthy co-twin of an affected twin (not recorded which).

The chain is built from TRBV5-4 and TRBJ1-2; TCRdb calls TRBD1, which cannot be checked without DNA. In germline, CDR1 is SGHNT, CDR2 YYREEE (reference sequence). The CDR3 consists of 12 residues. The CDR3 region is CASRLDRRGYTF.

The chain links TRBV5-1 to TRBJ1-1; lacking DNA, the TRBD1 call made by TCRdb goes unchecked. The CDR3 length is 14 residues. Per the germline V gene, CDR1 is SGHRS and CDR2 is YFSETQ. CDR3 loop: CASRSGDSWTEAFF.

The chain couples TRBV4-2 to TRBJ2-3; TCRdb picks TRBD2, but there is no DNA to check that call. CDR1 LGHNA and CDR2 YNFKEQ come from the germline V gene. The CDR3 sequence is 18 residues long. CDR3 protein: CASSPTLQTSGGPDTQYF.

V usage is TRBV3-1 and J usage is TRBJ2-5; TCRdb proposes TRBD1, but this gene call is untestable without DNA. Looked up from germline, CDR1 is LGHDT and CDR2 is YNNKEL (reference sequence). There are 15 residues in the CDR3. CDR3 amino acids: CASSQRTGYQETQYF.

The chain links TRBV12-3 or TRBV12-4 to TRBJ2-7; checking the TCRdb D call of TRBD1 is not possible without DNA. CDR3 length: 16 residues. The CDR3 region is CASSLVRGRGGYEQYF.

The genes are TRBV4-1 and TRBJ2-5. This CDR3 is 15 amino acids long. CDR1 and CDR2 (germline): MGHRA, YSYEKL. This CDR3 reads CASSQDDRLQETQYF.

The gene calls are TRBV5-5 and TRBJ2-7; TCRdb picks TRBD1, but there is no DNA to check that call. Germline V lookup: CDR1 SGHKS, CDR2 YYEKEE (reference sequence). CDR3 length: 15 residues. The CDR3 loop reads CASSETGGRSYEQYF.

V gene TRBV5-1 combines with J gene TRBJ1-1. Germline V gene sequence: CDR1 SGHRS, CDR2 YFSETQ. The CDR3 has 12 amino acids. CDR3: CARPTGNTEAFF.

The chain combines TRBV15 with TRBJ2-3. This CDR3 region has 16 residues. Germline loops: CDR1 LNHNV, CDR2 YYDKDF (reference sequence). The CDR3 sequence is CATSRGPRTDTDTQYF.

The V gene is TRBV5-1, the J gene TRBJ2-6; no DNA is available, so the TRBD2 call from TCRdb remains unchecked. Germline CDR1 SGHRS, CDR2 YFSETQ. The CDR3 runs to 22 residues. The CDR3 is CASSLDFPRVLAPDSGANVLTF.

The V gene is TRBV6-5, the J gene TRBJ2-2; the TCRdb call, TRBD1, lacks DNA for checking. Looked up from germline, CDR1 is MNHEY and CDR2 is SVGAGI. The CDR3 is 16 residues long. CDR3 residues: CASSYRGQENTGELFF.

J is TRBJ1-5 and V is TRBV20-1; TCRdb indicates TRBD1, and absent DNA this call remains unverified. The V gene's germline CDR1 is DFQATT and CDR2 SNEGSKA (reference sequence). The CDR3 runs to 16 residues. The CDR3 region is CSASPLGGASNQPQHF.

The V and J genes are TRBV29-1 and TRBJ2-7. Germline lookup yields CDR1 SQVTM and CDR2 ANQGSEA. The CDR3 spans 15 residues. This CDR3 is CSVEDWQDGGYEQYF.

The gene calls are TRBV27 and TRBJ1-4; TCRdb selects TRBD1, and the lack of DNA leaves this call unchecked. The CDR3 length is 16 residues. Germline V gene lookup returns CDR1 MNHEY and CDR2 SMNVEV (reference sequence). CDR3: CASSSTSGGNGEKLFF. The variable domain in full, completed from reference TRBV27 and TRBJ1-4, reads EAQVTQNPRYLITVTGKKLTVTCSQNMNHEYMSWYRQDPGLGLRQIYYSMNVEVTDKGDVPEGYKVSRKEKRNFPLILESPSPNQTSLYFCASSSTSGGNGEKLFFGSGTQLSVL.

The V gene is TRBV5-8, the J gene TRBJ1-5; TCRdb calls TRBD1, which cannot be checked without DNA. Germline assignment: CDR1 SGHTS and CDR2 YDEGEE. CDR3 length: 16 residues. CDR3: CASSLEAGGSNQPQHF.

The J gene is TRBJ2-5, the V gene TRBV7-9; TCRdb's assignment of TRBD1 cannot be checked, as there is no DNA. The germline V gene encodes CDR1 SEHNR and CDR2 FQNEAQ (reference sequence). There are 13 residues in the CDR3. CDR3: CASSSTLGETQYF.

This rearrangement joins TRBV24-1 to TRBJ2-7; TCRdb lists TRBD1, though no DNA is available to test this call. This CDR3 spans 14 amino acids. Germline V gene data show CDR1 as KGHDR and CDR2 as SFDVKD. The CDR3 protein is CAIGDRSQPYEQYF.

The chain links TRBV7-9 to TRBJ1-1; the TCRdb call, TRBD1, lacks DNA for checking. CDR1 is SEHNR, CDR2 FQNEAQ, per germline (reference sequence). This CDR3 contains 14 residues. CDR3: CASSWETGITEAFF.

The chain carries TRBV20-1 and TRBJ1-1. This CDR3 region has 13 residues. The V gene's germline CDR1 is DFQATT and CDR2 SNEGSKA (reference sequence). CDR3 residues: CSAVEGMGTEAFF.

This chain joins TRBV29-1 and TRBJ1-1; the D call of TRBD1 rests on TCRdb alone, since no DNA is present to check it. Germline loops: CDR1 SQVTM, CDR2 ANQGSEA. The CDR3 has 14 amino acids. CDR3 sequence reads: CSAGTDLQGTEAFF. The full variable domain, its missing parts supplied by reference TRBV29-1 and TRBJ1-1, is SAVISQKPSRDICQRGTSLTIQCQVDSQVTMMFWYRQQPGQSLTLIATANQGSEATYESGFVIDKFPISRPNLTFSTLTVSNMSPEDSSIYLCSAGTDLQGTEAFFGQGTRLTVV.

The chain joins TRBV6-6 to TRBJ2-1; the TRBD2 assignment by TCRdb is unverifiable without DNA. The CDR3 has 14 residues. Germline V lookup: CDR1 MNHNY, CDR2 SVGAGI (reference sequence). CDR3 in amino acids: CASSYLPGGDEQFF.

The chain employs TRBV7-9 and TRBJ2-2; lacking DNA, the TRBD1 call made by TCRdb goes unchecked. CDR3 size: 15 residues. The V gene's germline CDR1 is SEHNR and CDR2 FQNEAQ (reference sequence). CDR3 sequence reads: CASPSNGPLTGELFF.

V and J are TRBV7-9 and TRBJ1-6. Germline V gene data show CDR1 as SEHNR and CDR2 as FQNEAQ (reference sequence). There are 17 residues in the CDR3. This CDR3 is CASSLGYKSSYNSPLHF.